Sequencing of this T cell receptor beta chain was carried out in a study of cytomegalovirus exposure and HLA in healthy donors. Study information: As an earlier analysis found, about 200 million T cells yielded approximately 110 million unique TCR beta sequences. Membership in the Caucasian-associated ancestry cluster was found for about four fifths of approximately 430 genotyped donors.

With 60 Vbeta and 13 Jbeta primers, the PCR was carried out. Libraries were prepared by immunoSEQ multiplex PCR; TCRdb keeps only in-frame clonotypes and omits some of them. The sample lists about 75,000 clones, around 83% occurring once. Healthy people donating bone marrow made up the donors. The CDR3 covers 15 residues. V lost 4 bases to trimming and J lost 0 bases; unmatched junction nucleotides: 2. In germline, CDR1 is SGHTA, CDR2 FQGNSA. Input material: PBMCs. The clonotype was recovered from a man in his 70s in good health and CMV-seropositive. The J gene is TRBJ2-7, the V gene TRBV7-2, with 11 positions matching TRBD2. CDR3 DNA sequence: TGTGCCAGCAGCTCTACTAGCGGGGGCTCCTACGAGCAGTACTTC. Residues: CASSSTSGGSYEQYF. Using reference TRBV7-2 and TRBJ2-7 for the parts outside the CDR3, the full variable domain is GAGVSQSPSNKVTEKGKDVELRCDPISGHTALYWYRQSLGQGLEFLIYFQGNSAPDKSGLPSDRFSAERTGGSVSTLTIQRTQQEDSAVYLCASSSTSGGSYEQYFGPGTRLTVT.